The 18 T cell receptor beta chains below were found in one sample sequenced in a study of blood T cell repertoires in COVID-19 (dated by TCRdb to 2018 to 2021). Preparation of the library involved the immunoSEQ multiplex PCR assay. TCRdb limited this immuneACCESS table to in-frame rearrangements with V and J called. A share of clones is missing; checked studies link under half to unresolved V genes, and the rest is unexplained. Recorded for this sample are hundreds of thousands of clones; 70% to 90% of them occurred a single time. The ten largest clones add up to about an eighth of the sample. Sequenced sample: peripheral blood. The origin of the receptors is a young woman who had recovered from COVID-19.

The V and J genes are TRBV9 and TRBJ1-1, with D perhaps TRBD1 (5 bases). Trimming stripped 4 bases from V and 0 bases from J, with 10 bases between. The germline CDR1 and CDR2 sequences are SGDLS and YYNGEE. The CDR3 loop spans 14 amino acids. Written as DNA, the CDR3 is TGTGCCAGCAGCCCCGGACACCTGAACACTGAAGCTTTCTTT. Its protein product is CASSPGHLNTEAFF.

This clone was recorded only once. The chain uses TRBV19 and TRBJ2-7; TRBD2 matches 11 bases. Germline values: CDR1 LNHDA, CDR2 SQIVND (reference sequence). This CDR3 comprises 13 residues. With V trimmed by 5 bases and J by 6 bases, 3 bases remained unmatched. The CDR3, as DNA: TGTGCCAGTAGTCCTAGCGGGAGGCTCGAGCAGTACTTC. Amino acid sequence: CASSPSGRLEQYF.

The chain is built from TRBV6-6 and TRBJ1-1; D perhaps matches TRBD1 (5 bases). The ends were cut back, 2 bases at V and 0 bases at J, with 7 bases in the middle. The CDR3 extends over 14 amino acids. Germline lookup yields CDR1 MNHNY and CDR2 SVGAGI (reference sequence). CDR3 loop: CASSYGHLNTEAFF. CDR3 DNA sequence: TGTGCCAGCAGTTACGGACATTTGAACACTGAAGCTTTCTTT.

The CDR3 protein is CASSQVGGRSRDTQYF. CDR3 nucleotide sequence: TGCGCCAGCAGCCAAGTTGGGGGGAGATCCAGAGATACGCAGTATTTT. This rearrangement joins TRBV4-3 to TRBJ2-3; possible D gene TRBD2, 6 bases. The germline V gene encodes CDR1 LGHNA and CDR2 YSLEER. V was clipped by 1 base and J by 5 bases, with 16 bases between them. The CDR3 sequence is 16 residues long.

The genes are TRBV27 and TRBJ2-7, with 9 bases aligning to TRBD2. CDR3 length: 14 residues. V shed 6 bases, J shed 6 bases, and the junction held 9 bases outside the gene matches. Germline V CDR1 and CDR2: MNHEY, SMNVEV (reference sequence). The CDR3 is CASRVAGAGGEQYF. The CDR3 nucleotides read TGTGCCAGCAGAGTAGCGGGAGCGGGAGGCGAGCAGTACTTC.

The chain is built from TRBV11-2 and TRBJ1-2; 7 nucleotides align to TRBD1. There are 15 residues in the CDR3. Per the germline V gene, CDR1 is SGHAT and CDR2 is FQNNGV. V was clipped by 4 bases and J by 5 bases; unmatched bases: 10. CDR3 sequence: CASSSRTGPQYGYTF. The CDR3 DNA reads TGTGCCAGCAGCTCCCGGACAGGCCCCCAATATGGCTACACCTTC.

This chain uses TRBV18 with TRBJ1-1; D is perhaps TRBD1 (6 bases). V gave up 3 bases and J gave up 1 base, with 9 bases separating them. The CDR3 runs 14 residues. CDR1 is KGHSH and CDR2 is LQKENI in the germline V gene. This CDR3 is CASSPRGQNTEAFF. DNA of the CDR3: TGTGCCAGCTCACCGCGGGGGCAGAACACTGAAGCTTTCTTT.

CDR3 sequence reads: CASSRSGSGANVLTF. The DNA for the CDR3 is TGTGCCAGCAGCAGGTCGGGGTCTGGGGCCAACGTCCTGACTTTC. The gene calls are TRBV5-6 and TRBJ2-6; a weak D match, TRBD2 (5 bases). Germline V lookup: CDR1 SGHDT, CDR2 YYEEEE. V was pared by 4 bases and J by 1 base, with 9 bases between. This CDR3 spans 15 amino acids.

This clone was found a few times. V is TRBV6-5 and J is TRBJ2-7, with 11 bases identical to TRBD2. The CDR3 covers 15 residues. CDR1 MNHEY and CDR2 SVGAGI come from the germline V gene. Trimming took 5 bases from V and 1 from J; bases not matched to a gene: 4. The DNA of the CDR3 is TGTGCCAGCAGTCCCTCTAGCGGGAGGTCCTACGAGCAGTACTTC. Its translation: CASSPSSGRSYEQYF.

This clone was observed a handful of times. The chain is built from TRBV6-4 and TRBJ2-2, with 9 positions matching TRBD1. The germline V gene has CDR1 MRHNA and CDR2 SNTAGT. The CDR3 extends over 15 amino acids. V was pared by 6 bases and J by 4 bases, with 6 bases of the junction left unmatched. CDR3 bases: TGTGCCAGCAGCCCCGGGACAGGGTCCACCGGGGAGCTGTTTTTT. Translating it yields CASSPGTGSTGELFF.

This CDR3 is CASATGQGSYSSSYNEQFF. The DNA for the CDR3 is TGTGCCAGCGCTACGGGACAGGGGTCATATTCGAGCTCCTACAATGAGCAGTTCTTC. The chain joins TRBV27 to TRBJ2-1; TRBD1 agrees at 10 bases. Germline V gene lookup returns CDR1 MNHEY and CDR2 SMNVEV (reference sequence). Unmatched junction bases numbered 16, after V lost 8 bases and J lost 0 bases. CDR3 length equals 19 residues.

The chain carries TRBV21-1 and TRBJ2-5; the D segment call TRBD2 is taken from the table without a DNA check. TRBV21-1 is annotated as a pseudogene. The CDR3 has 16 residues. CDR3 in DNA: TGTGCCAGCAGAAGGGGGACTAGTGGGGTTCGGGAGACCCAGTACTTC. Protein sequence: CASRRGTSGVRETQYF.

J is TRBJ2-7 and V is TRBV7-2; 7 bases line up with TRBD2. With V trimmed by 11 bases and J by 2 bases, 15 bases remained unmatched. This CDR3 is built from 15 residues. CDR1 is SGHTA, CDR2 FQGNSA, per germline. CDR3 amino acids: CASQSGTTPTYEQYF. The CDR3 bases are TGTGCCTCTCAAAGCGGGACTACCCCTACCTACGAGCAGTACTTC.

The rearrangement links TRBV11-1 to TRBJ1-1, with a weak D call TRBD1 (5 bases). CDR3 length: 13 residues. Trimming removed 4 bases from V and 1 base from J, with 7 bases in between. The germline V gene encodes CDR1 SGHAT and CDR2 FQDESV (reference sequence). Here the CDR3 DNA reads TGTGCCAGCAGCTATACAGGGAACACTGAAGCTTTCTTT. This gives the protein CASSYTGNTEAFF.

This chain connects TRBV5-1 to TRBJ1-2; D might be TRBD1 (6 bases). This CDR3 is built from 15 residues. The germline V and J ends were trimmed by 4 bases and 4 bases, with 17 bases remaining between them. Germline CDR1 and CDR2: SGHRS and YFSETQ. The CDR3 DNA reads TGCGCCAGCAGCCCGGGGGGGGCAGGGACCTATGGCTACACCTTC. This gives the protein CASSPGGAGTYGYTF.

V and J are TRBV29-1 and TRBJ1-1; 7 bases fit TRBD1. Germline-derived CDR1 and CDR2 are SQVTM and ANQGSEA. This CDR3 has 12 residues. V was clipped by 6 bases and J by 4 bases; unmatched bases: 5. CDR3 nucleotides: TGCAGCGTCCGGACAGGAGGCACTGAAGCTTTCTTT. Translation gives CSVRTGGTEAFF.

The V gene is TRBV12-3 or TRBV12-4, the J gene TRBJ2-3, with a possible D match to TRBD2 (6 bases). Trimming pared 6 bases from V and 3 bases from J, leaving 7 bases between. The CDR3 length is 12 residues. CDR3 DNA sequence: TGTGCCAGCAGACTAGCAACAGATACGCAGTATTTT. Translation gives CASRLATDTQYF.

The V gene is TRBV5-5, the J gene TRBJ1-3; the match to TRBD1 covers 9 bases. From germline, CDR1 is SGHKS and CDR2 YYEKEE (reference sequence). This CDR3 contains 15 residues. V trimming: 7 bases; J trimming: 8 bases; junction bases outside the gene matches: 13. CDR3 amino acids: CASEPGQGGLHTIYF. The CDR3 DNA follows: TGTGCCAGCGAGCCGGGACAGGGTGGGTTACACACCATATATTTT.